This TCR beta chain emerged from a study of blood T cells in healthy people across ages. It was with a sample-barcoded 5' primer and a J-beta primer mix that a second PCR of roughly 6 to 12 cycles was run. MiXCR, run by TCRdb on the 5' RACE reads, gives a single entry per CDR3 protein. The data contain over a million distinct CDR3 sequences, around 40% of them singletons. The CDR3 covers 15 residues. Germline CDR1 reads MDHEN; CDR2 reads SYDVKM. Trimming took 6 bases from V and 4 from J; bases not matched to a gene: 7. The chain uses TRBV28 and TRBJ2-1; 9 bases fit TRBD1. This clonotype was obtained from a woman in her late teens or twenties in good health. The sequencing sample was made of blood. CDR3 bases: TGTGCCAGCAGCCGGACAGGGGAGTTGTACAATGAGCAGTTCTTC. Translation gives CASSRTGELYNEQFF.